This TCR beta chain came from a study of T cell responses to AZD1222 COVID-19 vaccine. Study-wide results and limits: Only five or six AZD1222 recipients were seropositive at baseline.

As for this clone: Its specificity is unknown.

The V end lost 5 bases, the J end lost 4 bases, and 10 bases lay between the germline ends. Germline V gene sequence: CDR1 MDHEN, CDR2 SYDVKM. This CDR3 has 13 amino acids. Profiled with immunoSEQ multiplex PCR; TCRdb holds only in-frame clones, not every one. This sample has 75,000 to 100,000 clones; 85% to 90% occur once, and the top ten carry about 26%. Sequencing was performed on peripheral blood, taken on day 0 of AZD1222 vaccination. The TCR was taken from an adult in good health. The chain carries TRBV28 and TRBJ2-3; D might be TRBD1 (5 bases). The CDR3 sequence: CASSMQGADTQYF. For the CDR3, the DNA is TGTGCCAGCAGTATGCAGGGTGCAGATACGCAGTATTTT.